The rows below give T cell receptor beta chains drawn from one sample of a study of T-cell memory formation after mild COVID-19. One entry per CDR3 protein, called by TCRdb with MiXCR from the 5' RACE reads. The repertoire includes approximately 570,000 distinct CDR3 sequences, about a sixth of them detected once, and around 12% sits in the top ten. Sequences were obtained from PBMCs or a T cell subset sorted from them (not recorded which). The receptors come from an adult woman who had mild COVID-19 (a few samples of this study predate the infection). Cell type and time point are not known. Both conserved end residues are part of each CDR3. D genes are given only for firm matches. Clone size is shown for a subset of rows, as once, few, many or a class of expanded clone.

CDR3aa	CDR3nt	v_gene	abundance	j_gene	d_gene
CASSQESEVREQFF	TGTGCCAGCAGCCAAGAGTCCGAGGTTCGTGAGCAGTTCTTC	TRBV4-2	.	TRBJ2-1	.
CASSSNLGQGSSYEQYF	TGTGCCAGCAGCTCCAACCTGGGACAGGGGTCCTCCTACGAGCAGTACTTC	TRBV28	.	TRBJ2-7	TRBD1
CSARDPQTGQETQYF	TGCAGTGCTAGAGATCCGCAAACTGGGCAAGAGACCCAGTACTTC	TRBV20-1	few	TRBJ2-5	.
CASSLDHPQMNTGELFF	TGTGCCAGCAGCTTAGACCACCCGCAGATGAACACCGGGGAGCTGTTTTTT	TRBV7-9	many	TRBJ2-2	.
CASSHFGGTNTGELFF	TGCGCCAGCAGCCACTTCGGGGGGACGAACACCGGGGAGCTGTTTTTT	TRBV5-1	.	TRBJ2-2	TRBD2
CASSLEGRDTTYEQYF	TGTGCCAGCAGCTTAGAGGGCCGGGACACCACCTACGAGCAGTACTTC	TRBV7-9	few	TRBJ2-7	.
CASTTQLGGGFGNGYTF	TGTGCCAGCACCACTCAGTTAGGGGGCGGATTTGGGAATGGCTACACCTTC	TRBV12-3/TRBV12-4	.	TRBJ1-2	TRBD1
CASSSFWGGTDTQYF	TGTGCCAGCAGCTCGTTTTGGGGGGGCACAGATACGCAGTATTTT	TRBV9	.	TRBJ2-3	.
CSVEEDRAGELFF	TGCAGCGTTGAAGAGGACAGGGCCGGGGAGCTGTTTTTT	TRBV29-1	few	TRBJ2-2	TRBD1
CASSLASLVADPRIYGYTF	TGTGCCAGCAGCTTAGCCTCCCTTGTGGCAGACCCTCGAATCTATGGCTACACCTTC	TRBV7-8	.	TRBJ1-2	.
CASSLGQGFYNSPLHF	TGTGCCAGCAGCTTAGGGCAGGGATTCTATAATTCACCCCTCCACTTT	TRBV7-9	few	TRBJ1-6	.
CASSSRRPGQGEKLFF	TGCGCCAGCAGCTCGAGACGTCCGGGACAGGGTGAAAAACTGTTTTTT	TRBV5-1	many	TRBJ1-4	TRBD1
CSVHPPPGQSGAYNEQFF	TGCAGCGTCCACCCACCCCCGGGACAGTCGGGGGCCTACAATGAGCAGTTCTTC	TRBV29-1	.	TRBJ2-1	.
CASSLAETGGGADTQYF	TGTGCCAGCAGCTTAGCCGAGACAGGGGGTGGCGCAGATACGCAGTATTTT	TRBV7-9	.	TRBJ2-3	TRBD1
CASSQGAAGSNEQFF	TGCGCCAGCAGCCAAGGGGCAGCGGGGAGCAATGAGCAGTTCTTC	TRBV4-3	few	TRBJ2-1	TRBD2
CASSGTSGSAEQYF	TGTGCCAGCAGTGGGACTAGCGGGAGTGCCGAGCAGTACTTC	TRBV25-1	.	TRBJ2-7	TRBD2
CASSLSLNQETQYF	TGTGCCAGCAGTTTATCGTTGAATCAAGAGACCCAGTACTTC	TRBV27	.	TRBJ2-5	.
CATSSQLREFTAFF	TGTGCCACCAGCTCTCAACTCAGGGAATTTACGGCTTTCTTT	TRBV15	many	TRBJ1-1	.
CASSEIAGGHNEQFF	TGTGCCAGCAGTGAAATAGCGGGGGGCCACAATGAGCAGTTCTTC	TRBV6-4	few	TRBJ2-1	TRBD2
CDSSQPGRDEQFF	TGCGACAGCAGCCAGCCGGGGAGGGATGAGCAGTTCTTC	TRBV4-1	.	TRBJ2-1	TRBD2
CSVSTESGGYTF	TGCAGCGTTTCGACAGAATCTGGTGGCTACACCTTC	TRBV29-1	once	TRBJ1-2	.
CASSESPGQENNEQFF	TGTGCCAGCAGTGAGTCACCGGGACAGGAGAACAATGAGCAGTTCTTC	TRBV6-5	.	TRBJ2-1	TRBD1
CSARTVVDTIYF	TGCAGTGCTAGGACAGTTGTTGACACCATATATTTT	TRBV20-1	few	TRBJ1-3	.
CASSERSGVPYEQYF	TGTGCCAGCAGCGAACGATCAGGGGTTCCCTACGAGCAGTACTTC	TRBV4-2	few	TRBJ2-7	.
CASSQTFLNTEAFF	TGCGCCAGCAGCCAGACTTTCCTGAACACTGAAGCTTTCTTT	TRBV4-1	few	TRBJ1-1	.
CASVPGDSAYEQYF	TGTGCCAGCGTCCCAGGGGACAGCGCCTACGAGCAGTACTTC	TRBV7-9	few	TRBJ2-7	TRBD1
CSARDQGAGYNEQFF	TGCAGTGCTAGAGATCAGGGGGCCGGCTACAATGAGCAGTTCTTC	TRBV20-1	.	TRBJ2-1	TRBD1
CASSWTGTAKNIQYF	TGTGCCAGTAGCTGGACAGGGACGGCCAAAAACATTCAGTACTTC	TRBV19	.	TRBJ2-4	TRBD1
CASRNPNTEAFF	TGTGCCAGCAGAAATCCGAACACTGAAGCTTTCTTT	TRBV7-9	.	TRBJ1-1	.
CSATDREIQPQHF	TGCAGTGCTACGGACAGGGAAATTCAGCCCCAGCATTTT	TRBV20-1	.	TRBJ1-5	TRBD1
CASSLPRLAPSSYNEQFF	TGTGCCAGCAGCTTACCCCGACTAGCTCCTAGCTCCTACAATGAGCAGTTCTTC	TRBV11-2	.	TRBJ2-1	TRBD2
CATSDPRGKAFF	TGTGCCACCAGTGACCCCAGGGGGAAAGCTTTCTTT	TRBV24-1	few	TRBJ1-1	TRBD1
CASSLTGVSGASGANVLTF	TGTGCCAGCAGCCTGACAGGGGTGTCGGGGGCCTCTGGGGCCAACGTCCTGACTTTC	TRBV5-6	.	TRBJ2-6	TRBD1
CASSRLPSLAKNIQYF	TGCGCCAGCAGCCGCCTCCCGTCTTTAGCCAAAAACATTCAGTACTTC	TRBV4-1	few	TRBJ2-4	.
CATSEQGLSNQPQHF	TGTGCCACCAGTGAACAGGGGCTTAGCAATCAGCCCCAGCATTTT	TRBV24-1	few	TRBJ1-5	TRBD1
CASSRTGTNSPLHF	TGTGCCAGCAGCAGAACAGGGACCAATTCACCCCTCCACTTT	TRBV25-1	.	TRBJ1-6	.
CSVEEWTSGNLYEQYF	TGCAGCGTTGAAGAATGGACTAGCGGGAATCTCTACGAGCAGTACTTC	TRBV29-1	.	TRBJ2-7	TRBD2
CASSRTGLAQQTQYF	TGTGCCAGCAGCCGAACGGGACTAGCTCAGCAGACCCAGTACTTC	TRBV7-9	.	TRBJ2-5	TRBD2
CASSLGTGDVHEQFF	TGCGCCAGCAGCCTCGGGACAGGGGACGTCCATGAGCAGTTCTTC	TRBV5-1	.	TRBJ2-1	TRBD1
CATRTENSNQPQHF	TGTGCCACTCGGACGGAGAATAGCAATCAGCCCCAGCATTTT	TRBV19	few	TRBJ1-5	.
CASSLAGGPTYEQYF	TGTGCCAGCAGTTTAGCGGGGGGCCCAACCTACGAGCAGTACTTC	TRBV12-3/TRBV12-4	few	TRBJ2-7	.
CASSEAGSGLLEQFF	TGTGCCAGCAGCGAGGCCGGTAGCGGGTTGCTCGAGCAGTTCTTC	TRBV5-6	few	TRBJ2-1	TRBD2
CASSLTGQGGSYEQYF	TGTGCCAGCAGTTTAACCGGACAGGGTGGTTCCTACGAGCAGTACTTC	TRBV27	.	TRBJ2-7	TRBD1
CASSLWADTQYF	TGTGCCAGCAGCCTTTGGGCAGATACGCAGTATTTT	TRBV7-8	.	TRBJ2-3	.
CASRRDGASYEQYF	TGTGCCAGCAGGAGGGACGGAGCTTCCTACGAGCAGTACTTC	TRBV6-2/TRBV6-3	few	TRBJ2-7	.
CASSLALGDEQYF	TGTGCCAGCAGCTTAGCGCTGGGGGACGAGCAGTACTTC	TRBV7-9	few	TRBJ2-7	.
CASSVLSGSRTDTQYF	TGTGCCAGCAGCGTCCTTAGCGGGTCCCGCACAGATACGCAGTATTTT	TRBV9	few	TRBJ2-3	TRBD2
CASSPDSHEQYF	TGTGCCAGCAGCCCCGACAGCCACGAGCAGTACTTC	TRBV7-6	few	TRBJ2-7	.
CASRSDWGVPEETQYF	TGTGCCAGCAGATCAGACTGGGGGGTCCCGGAGGAGACCCAGTACTTC	TRBV3-1	.	TRBJ2-5	.
CATYRTNEQFF	TGTGCCACCTACCGAACAAATGAGCAGTTCTTC	TRBV10-3	few	TRBJ2-1	.
CASSLVPRVDYYGYTF	TGTGCCAGCAGCTTAGTTCCCCGGGTTGATTACTATGGCTACACCTTC	TRBV7-2	few	TRBJ1-2	.
CATSRDYPTGATGYTF	TGTGCCACCAGCAGAGATTACCCCACAGGGGCGACGGGCTACACCTTC	TRBV15	few	TRBJ1-2	TRBD1
CASSPTGTTHEQYF	TGTGCCAGCAGCCCGACCGGGACTACCCACGAGCAGTACTTC	TRBV5-4	.	TRBJ2-7	TRBD2
CSAPDREGPWTEAFF	TGCAGTGCTCCTGACCGGGAGGGGCCGTGGACTGAAGCTTTCTTT	TRBV20-1	.	TRBJ1-1	.
CSARDARGRDNEQFF	TGCAGTGCTAGAGATGCTCGCGGAAGAGACAATGAGCAGTTCTTC	TRBV20-1	few	TRBJ2-1	.
CASSLEANYGYTF	TGTGCCAGCAGCTTGGAAGCTAACTATGGCTACACCTTC	TRBV5-4	few	TRBJ1-2	.
CASTQVTEAGELFF	TGTGCCAGCACCCAAGTAACGGAAGCCGGGGAGCTGTTTTTT	TRBV7-9	.	TRBJ2-2	.